Below are 5 T cell receptor beta chains sequenced from a single sample in a study of OX40 agonist ivuxolimab in advanced cancers. Data came from immunoSEQ multiplex PCR; TCRdb stores just in-frame clones and leaves some out. This table holds tens of thousands of clones, about 83% found once. This specimen was CD4+ or CD8+ T cells sorted from blood, taken in a trial of the OX40 agonist ivuxolimab. The receptors shown here come from an adult with an advanced solid tumor such as melanoma, head and neck, liver or kidney cancer.

The CDR3 coding sequence is TGTGCCAGCAGCTTTACCGGGGGGGGTTGGGCCGAGCAGTACTTC. Translating it yields CASSFTGGGWAEQYF. V gene TRBV11-2 combines with J gene TRBJ2-7; 8 bases are shared with TRBD2. V shed 3 bases, J shed 6 bases, and the junction held 10 bases outside the gene matches. Germline V lookup: CDR1 SGHAT, CDR2 FQNNGV. This CDR3 comprises 15 residues.

The gene calls are TRBV6-6 and TRBJ1-2, with 10 bases fitting TRBD1. Germline V lookup: CDR1 MNHNY, CDR2 SVGAGI (reference sequence). V shed 6 bases, J shed 7 bases, and the junction held 8 bases outside the gene matches. The CDR3 totals 14 residues. CDR3: CASRPDRGRFGYTF. The CDR3 DNA sequence: TGTGCCAGCAGGCCCGACAGGGGGCGGTTTGGCTACACCTTC.

The rearrangement links TRBV21-1 to TRBJ2-5; the D segment call TRBD2 is taken from the table without a DNA check. TRBV21-1 is described as a pseudogene. The CDR3 consists of 16 residues. The CDR3 region has the DNA TGTGCCAGCACCGGTCGTCTAGGGAGGGAGCAAGAGACCCAGTACTTC. Translated, it gives CASTGRLGREQETQYF.

The chain has TRBV11-2 and TRBJ2-2; D is ambiguous. The CDR3 has 12 residues. Germline V gene sequence: CDR1 SGHAT, CDR2 FQNNGV. With 5 bases removed from V and 7 bases from J, the gap between germline ends came to 8 bases. The chain's CDR3 is CASSPNHGELFF. DNA for the CDR3: TGTGCCAGCAGCCCGAACCACGGGGAGCTGTTTTTT.

The V call is TRBV7-9, the J call TRBJ2-1, with TRBD2 matching 12 bases. Trimming removed 5 bases from V and 3 bases from J; junction bases left unmatched: 5. The CDR3 is made up of 16 amino acids. Looked up from germline, CDR1 is SEHNR and CDR2 is FQNEAQ (reference sequence). Written as DNA, the CDR3 is TGTGCCAGCAGCCATCGGACTAGCGGGATCTACAATGAGCAGTTCTTC. It yields the protein CASSHRTSGIYNEQFF.